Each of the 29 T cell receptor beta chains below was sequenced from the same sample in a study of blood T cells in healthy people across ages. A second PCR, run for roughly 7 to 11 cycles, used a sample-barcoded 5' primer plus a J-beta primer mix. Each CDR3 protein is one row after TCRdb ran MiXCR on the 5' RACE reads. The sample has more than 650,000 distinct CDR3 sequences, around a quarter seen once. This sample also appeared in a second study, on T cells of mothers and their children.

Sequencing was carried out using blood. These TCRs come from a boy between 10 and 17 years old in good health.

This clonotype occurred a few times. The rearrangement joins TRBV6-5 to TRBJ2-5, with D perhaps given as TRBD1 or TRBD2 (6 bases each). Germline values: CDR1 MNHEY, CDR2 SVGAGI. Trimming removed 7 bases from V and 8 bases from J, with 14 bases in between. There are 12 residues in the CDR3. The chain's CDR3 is CASTPRGPTQYF. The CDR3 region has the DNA TGTGCCAGCACCCCACGGGGGCCCACCCAGTACTTC.

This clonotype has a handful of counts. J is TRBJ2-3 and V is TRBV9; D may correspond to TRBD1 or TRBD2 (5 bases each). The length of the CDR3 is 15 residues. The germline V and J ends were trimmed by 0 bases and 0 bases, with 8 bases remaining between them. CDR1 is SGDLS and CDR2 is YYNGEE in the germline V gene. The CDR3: CASSVVGESTDTQYF. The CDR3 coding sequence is TGTGCCAGCAGCGTAGTGGGGGAGAGCACAGATACGCAGTATTTT.

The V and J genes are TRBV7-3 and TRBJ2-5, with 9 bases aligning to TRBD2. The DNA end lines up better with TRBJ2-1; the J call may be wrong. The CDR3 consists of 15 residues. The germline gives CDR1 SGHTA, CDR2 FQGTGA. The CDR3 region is CASSLSSSGANEQFF. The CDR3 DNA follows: TGTGCCAGCAGCTTATCGTCTAGCGGGGCCAATGAGCAGTTCTTC.

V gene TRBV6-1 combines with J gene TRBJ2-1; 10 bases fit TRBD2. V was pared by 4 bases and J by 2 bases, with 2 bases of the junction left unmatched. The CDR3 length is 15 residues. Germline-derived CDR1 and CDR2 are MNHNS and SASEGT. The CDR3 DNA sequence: TGTGCCAGCAGTGTAACTAGCGGGGCCTACAATGAGCAGTTCTTC. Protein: CASSVTSGAYNEQFF.

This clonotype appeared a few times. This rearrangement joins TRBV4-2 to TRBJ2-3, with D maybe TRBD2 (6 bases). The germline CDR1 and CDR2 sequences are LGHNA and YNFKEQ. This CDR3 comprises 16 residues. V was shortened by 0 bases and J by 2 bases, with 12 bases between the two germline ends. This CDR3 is CASSQEGRGNTDTQYF. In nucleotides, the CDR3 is TGTGCCAGCAGCCAAGAGGGGCGCGGGAACACAGATACGCAGTATTTT.

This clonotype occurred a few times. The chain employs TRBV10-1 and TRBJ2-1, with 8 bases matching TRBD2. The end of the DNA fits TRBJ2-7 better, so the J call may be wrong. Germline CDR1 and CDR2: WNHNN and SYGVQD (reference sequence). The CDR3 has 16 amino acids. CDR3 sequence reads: CASSESAGGSSYEQYF. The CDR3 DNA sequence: TGCGCCAGCAGTGAGTCGGCGGGGGGCAGCTCCTACGAGCAGTACTTC.

The CDR3 DNA reads as TGTGCCAGCAGACCAGCCTCGAGTGAGCAGTTCTTC. Its translation: CASRPASSEQFF. V is TRBV2 and J is TRBJ2-5, with D hard to call. The assigned J gene may be wrong: the sequence end matches TRBJ2-1 better. Germline values: CDR1 SNHLY, CDR2 FYNNEI. CDR3 length: 12 residues.

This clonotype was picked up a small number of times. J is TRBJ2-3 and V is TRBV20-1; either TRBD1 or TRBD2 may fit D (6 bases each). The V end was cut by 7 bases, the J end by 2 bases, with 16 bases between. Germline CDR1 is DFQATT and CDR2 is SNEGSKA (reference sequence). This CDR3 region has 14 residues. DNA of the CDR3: TGCAGTGTCAACAGAGGGGGGAACACAGATACGCAGTATTTT. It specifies CSVNRGGNTDTQYF.

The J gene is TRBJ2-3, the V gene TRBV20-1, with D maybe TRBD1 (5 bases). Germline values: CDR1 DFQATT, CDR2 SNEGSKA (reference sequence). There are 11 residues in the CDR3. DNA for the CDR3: TGCAGCAACAGGTTTGCAGATACGCAGTATTTT. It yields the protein CSNRFADTQYF.

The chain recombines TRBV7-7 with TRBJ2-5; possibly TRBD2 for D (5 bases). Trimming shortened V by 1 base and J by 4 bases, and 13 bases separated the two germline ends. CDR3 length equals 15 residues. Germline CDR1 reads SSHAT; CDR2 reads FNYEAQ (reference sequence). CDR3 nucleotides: TGTGCCAGCAGCTTAGGAAACGTAGGAGGAGAGACCCAGTACTTC. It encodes CASSLGNVGGETQYF.

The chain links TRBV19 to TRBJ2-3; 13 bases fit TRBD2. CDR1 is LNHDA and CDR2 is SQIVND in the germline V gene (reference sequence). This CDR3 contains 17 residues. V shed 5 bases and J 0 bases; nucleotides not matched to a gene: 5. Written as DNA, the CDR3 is TGTGCCAGTAGTCCGGGACTAGCGGGGACCAGCACAGATACGCAGTATTTT. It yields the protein CASSPGLAGTSTDTQYF.

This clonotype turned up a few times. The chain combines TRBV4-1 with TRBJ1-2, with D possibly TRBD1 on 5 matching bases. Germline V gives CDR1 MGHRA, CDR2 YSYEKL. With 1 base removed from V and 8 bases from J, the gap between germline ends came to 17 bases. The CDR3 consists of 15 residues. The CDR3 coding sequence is TGCGCCAGCAGCCAAGTATTAGGGACGAAAAACGGCTACACCTTC. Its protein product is CASSQVLGTKNGYTF.

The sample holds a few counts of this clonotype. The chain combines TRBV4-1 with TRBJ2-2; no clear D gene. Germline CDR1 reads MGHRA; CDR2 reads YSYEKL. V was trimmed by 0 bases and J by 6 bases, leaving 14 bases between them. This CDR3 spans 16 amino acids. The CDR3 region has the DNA TGCGCCAGCAGCCAAGATGGTTCTCAGTGGGCCGGGGAGCTGTTTTTT. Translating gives CASSQDGSQWAGELFF.

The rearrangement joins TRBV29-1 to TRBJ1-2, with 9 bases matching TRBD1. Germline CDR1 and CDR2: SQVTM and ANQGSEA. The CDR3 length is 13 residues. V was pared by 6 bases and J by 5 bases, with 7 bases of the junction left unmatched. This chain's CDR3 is CSVSEQGAYGYTF. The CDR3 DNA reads TGCAGCGTATCCGAACAGGGGGCGTATGGCTACACCTTC.

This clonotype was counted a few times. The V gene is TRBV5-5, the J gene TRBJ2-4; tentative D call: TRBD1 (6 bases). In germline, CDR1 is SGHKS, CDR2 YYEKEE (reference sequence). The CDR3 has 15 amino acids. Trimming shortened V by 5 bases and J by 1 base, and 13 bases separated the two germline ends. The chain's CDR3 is CASRLTGSAKNIQYF. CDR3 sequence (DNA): TGTGCCAGCAGACTAACAGGGAGTGCCAAAAACATTCAGTACTTC.

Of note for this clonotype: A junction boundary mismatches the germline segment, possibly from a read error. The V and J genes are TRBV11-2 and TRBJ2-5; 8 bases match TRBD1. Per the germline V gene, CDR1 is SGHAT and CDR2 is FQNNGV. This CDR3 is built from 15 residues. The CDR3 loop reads CAGSPRTGRGETQYF. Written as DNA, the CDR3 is TGTGCCGGCAGCCCGCGGACAGGGAGAGGGGAGACCCAGTACTTC.

The CDR3 is CSARDSSNQPQHF. In nucleotides, the CDR3 is TGCAGTGCTAGGGACAGTTCCAATCAGCCCCAGCATTTT. The chain uses TRBV20-1 and TRBJ1-5; maybe TRBD1 (6 bases). Germline CDR1 reads DFQATT; CDR2 reads SNEGSKA (reference sequence). Trimming stripped 3 bases from V and 3 bases from J, with 9 bases between. The CDR3 is 13 amino acids.

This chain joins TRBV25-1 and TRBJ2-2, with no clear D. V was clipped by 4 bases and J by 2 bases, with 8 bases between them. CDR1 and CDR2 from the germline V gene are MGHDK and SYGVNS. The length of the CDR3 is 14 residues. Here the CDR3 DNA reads TGTGCCAGCAGTGCCGTCAGCAACACCGGGGAGCTGTTTTTT. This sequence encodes CASSAVSNTGELFF.

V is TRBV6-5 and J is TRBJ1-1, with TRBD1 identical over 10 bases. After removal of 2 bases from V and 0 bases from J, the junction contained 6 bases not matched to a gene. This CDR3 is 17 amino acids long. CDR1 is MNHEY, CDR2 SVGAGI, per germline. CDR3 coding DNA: TGTGCCAGCAGTTACGGGACAGGGGCGATCATGAACACTGAAGCTTTCTTT. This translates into CASSYGTGAIMNTEAFF.

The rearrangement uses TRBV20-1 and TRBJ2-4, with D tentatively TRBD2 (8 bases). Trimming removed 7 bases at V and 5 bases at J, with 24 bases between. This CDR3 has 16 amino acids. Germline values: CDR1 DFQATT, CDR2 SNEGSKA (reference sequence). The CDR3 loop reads CSVVLSGSRGQNIQYF. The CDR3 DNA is TGCAGTGTCGTTTTAAGCGGGAGTAGGGGGCAAAACATTCAGTACTTC.

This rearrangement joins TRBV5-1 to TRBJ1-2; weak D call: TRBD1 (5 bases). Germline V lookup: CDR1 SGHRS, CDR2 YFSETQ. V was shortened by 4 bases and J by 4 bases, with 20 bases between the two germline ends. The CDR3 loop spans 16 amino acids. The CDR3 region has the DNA TGCGCCAGCAGCCGCCGGGACGGACCCCTCTTCTATGGCTACACCTTC. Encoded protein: CASSRRDGPLFYGYTF. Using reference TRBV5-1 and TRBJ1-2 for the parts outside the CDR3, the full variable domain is KAGVTQTPRYLIKTRGQQVTLSCSPISGHRSVSWYQQTPGQGLQFLFEYFSETQRNKGNFPGRFSGRQFSNSRSEMNVSTLELGDSALYLCASSRRDGPLFYGYTFGSGTRLTVV.

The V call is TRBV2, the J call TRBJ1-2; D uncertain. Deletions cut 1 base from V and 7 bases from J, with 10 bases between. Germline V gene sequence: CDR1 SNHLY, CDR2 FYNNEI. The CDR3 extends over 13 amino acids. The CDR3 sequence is CASSEGGLRGYTF. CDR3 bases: TGTGCCAGCAGTGAAGGGGGATTGCGTGGCTACACCTTC.

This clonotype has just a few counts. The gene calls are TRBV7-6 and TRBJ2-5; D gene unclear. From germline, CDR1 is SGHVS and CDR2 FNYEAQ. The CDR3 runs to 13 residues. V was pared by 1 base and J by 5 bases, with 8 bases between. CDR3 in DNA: TGTGCCAGCAGCTTAGAGATTCCCGAGACCCAGTACTTC. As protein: CASSLEIPETQYF. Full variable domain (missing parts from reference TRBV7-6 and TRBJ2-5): GAGVSQSPRYKVTKRGQDVALRCDPISGHVSLYWYRQALGQGPEFLTYFNYEAQQDKSGLPNDRFSAERPEGSISTLTIQRTEQRDSAMYRCASSLEIPETQYFGPGTRLLVL.

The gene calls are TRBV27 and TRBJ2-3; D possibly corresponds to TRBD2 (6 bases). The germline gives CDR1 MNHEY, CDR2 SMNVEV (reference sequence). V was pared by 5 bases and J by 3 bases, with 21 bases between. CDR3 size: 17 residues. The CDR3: CASSDRLVPMWTDTQYF. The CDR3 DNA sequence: TGTGCCAGCAGTGACCGACTAGTTCCCATGTGGACAGATACGCAGTATTTT.

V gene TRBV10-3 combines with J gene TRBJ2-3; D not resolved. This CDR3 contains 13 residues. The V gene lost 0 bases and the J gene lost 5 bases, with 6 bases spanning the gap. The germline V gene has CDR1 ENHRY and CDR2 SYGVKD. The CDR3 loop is CAISESNRDTQYF. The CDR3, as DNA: TGTGCCATCAGTGAGTCGAACAGAGATACGCAGTATTTT.

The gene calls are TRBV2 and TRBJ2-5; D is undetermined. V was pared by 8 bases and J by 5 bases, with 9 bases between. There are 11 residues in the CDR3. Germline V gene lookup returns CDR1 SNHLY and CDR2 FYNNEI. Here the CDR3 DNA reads TGTGCCAGCCAGCCGGACGAGACCCAGTACTTC. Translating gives CASQPDETQYF.

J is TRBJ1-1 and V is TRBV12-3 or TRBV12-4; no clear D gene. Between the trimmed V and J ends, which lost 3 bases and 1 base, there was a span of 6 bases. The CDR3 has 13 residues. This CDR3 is CASSFIKNTEAFF. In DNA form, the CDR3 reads TGTGCCAGCAGTTTCATAAAGAACACTGAAGCTTTCTTT.

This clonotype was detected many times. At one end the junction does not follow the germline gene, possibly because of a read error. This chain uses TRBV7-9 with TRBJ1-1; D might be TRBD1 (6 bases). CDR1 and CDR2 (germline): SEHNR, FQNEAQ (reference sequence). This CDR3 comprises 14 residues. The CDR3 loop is CASSLVQGNTEAFF. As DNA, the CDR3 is TGTGCCAGCAGTTTAGTACAGGGGAACACTGAAGCTTTCTTT.

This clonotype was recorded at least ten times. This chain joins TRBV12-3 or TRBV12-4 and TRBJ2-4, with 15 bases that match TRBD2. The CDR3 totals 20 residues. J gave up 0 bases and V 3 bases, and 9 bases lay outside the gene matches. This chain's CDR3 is CASSFRTSGGASLAKNIQYF. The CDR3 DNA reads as TGTGCCAGCAGTTTCCGGACTAGCGGGGGGGCCTCACTAGCCAAAAACATTCAGTACTTC.